These 15 T cell receptor beta chains were all obtained from the same sample, sequenced in a study of blood T cell repertoires in COVID-19. The protocol was immunoSEQ multiplex PCR, while the TCRdb copy is restricted to in-frame clones and leaves out a portion. The sample includes 300,000 or so clones, about nine tenths seen only once; the top ten take more than 9%. Sequences were obtained from PBMCs or T cells enriched from blood (not recorded which). Receptor source: a woman between 18 and 29 years old who had recovered from COVID-19.

This clone was seen a handful of times. V usage is TRBV2 and J usage is TRBJ2-1, with TRBD2 matching over 13 bases. The CDR3 runs 22 residues. Germline assignment: CDR1 SNHLY and CDR2 FYNNEI. With V trimmed by 10 bases and J by 0 bases, 24 bases remained unmatched. CDR3 DNA: TGTGCCACCTTGGGGGGAGGGTTTCTCGGACTAGCGGGAGTGAGCTCCTACAATGAGCAGTTCTTC. It is translated as CATLGGGFLGLAGVSSYNEQFF.

This clone has just a few counts. The J gene is TRBJ1-3, the V gene TRBV3-1 (or the pseudogene TRBV3-2); possible D gene TRBD1, 6 bases. The CDR3 is made up of 14 amino acids. V was cut by 3 bases and J by 5 bases, with 11 bases left in between. The germline V gene has CDR1 LGHDT and CDR2 YNNKEL (reference sequence). The CDR3 loop reads CASSHSGGRNTIYF. The CDR3 DNA sequence: TGTGCCAGCAGCCATTCGGGGGGCCGAAACACCATATATTTT.

The chain uses TRBV6-1 and TRBJ2-7; D call uncertain. CDR1 MNHNS and CDR2 SASEGT come from the germline V gene. This CDR3 contains 17 residues. Trimming left V 4 bases short and J 3 bases short, with 22 bases between. CDR3 sequence reads: CASSAAASSDNYYEQYF. For the CDR3, the DNA is TGTGCCAGCAGTGCCGCAGCGTCTTCCGATAACTACTACGAGCAGTACTTC.

The chain couples TRBV5-1 to TRBJ2-2; the D is unclear. Per germline, CDR1 SGHRS and CDR2 YFSETQ. V was cut by 0 bases and J by 8 bases, with 8 bases left in between. This CDR3 comprises 13 residues. In DNA form, the CDR3 reads TGCGCCAGCAGCTTGGACCGAGGAGGGGAGCTGTTTTTT. Translated: CASSLDRGGELFF.

CDR3 amino acids: CSASPTGAGANVLTF. For the CDR3, the DNA is TGCAGTGCTAGTCCAACAGGGGCTGGGGCCAACGTCCTGACTTTC. The rearrangement links TRBV20-1 to TRBJ2-6; 7 bases line up with TRBD1. V lost 3 bases, J lost 2 bases, and 4 bases stayed unmatched. The germline V gene encodes CDR1 DFQATT and CDR2 SNEGSKA (reference sequence). The CDR3 is 15 amino acids.

V is TRBV5-4 and J is TRBJ1-1; D may be TRBD1 (5 bases). The CDR3 sequence is 14 residues long. Germline CDR1 and CDR2: SGHNT and YYREEE (reference sequence). The ends were cut back, 2 bases at V and 7 bases at J, with 15 bases in the middle. Here the CDR3 reads CASSFAKGTVEAFF. The CDR3 DNA reads as TGTGCCAGCAGCTTCGCCAAGGGGACTGTTGAAGCTTTCTTT.

J is TRBJ2-4 and V is TRBV4-2; TRBD2 matches 8 bases. J was trimmed by 2 bases and V by 3 bases; bases with no gene match: 9. Germline V gives CDR1 LGHNA, CDR2 YNFKEQ. The CDR3 contains 17 residues. The CDR3 spells CASSHEPGLGTKNIQYF. In DNA form, the CDR3 reads TGTGCCAGCAGCCACGAACCGGGACTAGGGACCAAAAACATTCAGTACTTC.

This chain uses TRBV5-6 with TRBJ2-1; D may be TRBD2 (6 bases). Germline values: CDR1 SGHDT, CDR2 YYEEEE. The ends were cut back, 4 bases at V and 7 bases at J, with 21 bases in the middle. This CDR3 contains 16 residues. The CDR3, as DNA: TGTGCCAGCAGCCCCGCGACAGACTCAGGAGGGAATGAGCAGTTCTTC. It codes for CASSPATDSGGNEQFF.

In this sample, this clone turned up once. This sequence joins TRBV3-1 (or the pseudogene TRBV3-2) and TRBJ2-2; tentatively, D is TRBD1 (6 bases). Germline CDR1 reads LGHDT; CDR2 reads YNNKEL (reference sequence). This CDR3 has 15 amino acids. V lost 1 base to trimming and J lost 4 bases, with 10 bases between them. The CDR3 bases are TGTGCCAGCAGCCAAGGGGTACAGGGCACCGGGGAGCTGTTTTTT. As protein: CASSQGVQGTGELFF.

This chain uses TRBV7-9 with TRBJ2-3; 10 nucleotides align to TRBD1. The V segment lost 2 bases and the J segment 6 bases; nucleotides outside the gene matches: 2. The CDR3 length is 14 residues. Germline lookup yields CDR1 SEHNR and CDR2 FQNEAQ (reference sequence). The chain's CDR3 is CASSLRQGADTQYF. DNA of the CDR3: TGTGCCAGCAGCTTAAGACAGGGGGCCGATACGCAGTATTTT.

The chain employs TRBV24-1 and TRBJ2-1; 7 nucleotides match TRBD2. CDR1 and CDR2 from the germline V gene are KGHDR and SFDVKD. V lost 6 bases and J lost 6; bases outside the gene matches: 7. This CDR3 has 14 amino acids. CDR3 in amino acids: CATSSAGVSNEQFF. CDR3 sequence (DNA): TGTGCCACCAGTTCGGCGGGAGTTTCCAATGAGCAGTTCTTC.

V and J are TRBV3-1 (or the pseudogene TRBV3-2) and TRBJ1-6; weak D call: TRBD1 (6 bases). This CDR3 is built from 15 residues. Germline CDR1 is LGHDT and CDR2 is YNNKEL (reference sequence). V was trimmed by 3 bases and J by 4 bases, leaving 10 bases between them. CDR3 sequence: CASSQVQGYNSPLHF. CDR3 sequence (DNA): TGTGCCAGCAGCCAGGTACAGGGATATAATTCACCCCTCCACTTT.

This rearrangement joins TRBV19 to TRBJ2-5, with 12 bases lining up with TRBD1. Trimming took 6 bases from V and 5 from J; bases not matched to a gene: 7. Per germline, CDR1 LNHDA and CDR2 SQIVND (reference sequence). The CDR3 totals 15 residues. DNA of the CDR3: TGTGCCAGTAGCTCCGGGACAGGGGGCTGGGAGACCCAGTACTTC. Encoded protein: CASSSGTGGWETQYF.

The rearrangement links TRBV7-8 to TRBJ1-3; 9 bases match TRBD1. Trimming took 5 bases from V and 0 from J; bases not matched to a gene: 5. The CDR3 contains 16 residues. Germline values: CDR1 SGHVS, CDR2 FQNEAQ. DNA of the CDR3: TGTGCCAGCAGCCGCCCGACAGGGGGCTCTGGAAACACCATATATTTT. Its translation: CASSRPTGGSGNTIYF.

The chain uses TRBV7-9 and TRBJ2-7, with a tentative D call TRBD2 (6 bases). The CDR3 extends over 16 amino acids. CDR1 is SEHNR, CDR2 FQNEAQ, per germline (reference sequence). Trimming cost V 6 bases and J 4 bases, with 22 bases left between them. CDR3 amino acids: CASRGLPGEGVYEQYF. The CDR3 coding sequence is TGTGCCAGCAGAGGCCTCCCGGGGGAAGGAGTGTACGAGCAGTACTTC.